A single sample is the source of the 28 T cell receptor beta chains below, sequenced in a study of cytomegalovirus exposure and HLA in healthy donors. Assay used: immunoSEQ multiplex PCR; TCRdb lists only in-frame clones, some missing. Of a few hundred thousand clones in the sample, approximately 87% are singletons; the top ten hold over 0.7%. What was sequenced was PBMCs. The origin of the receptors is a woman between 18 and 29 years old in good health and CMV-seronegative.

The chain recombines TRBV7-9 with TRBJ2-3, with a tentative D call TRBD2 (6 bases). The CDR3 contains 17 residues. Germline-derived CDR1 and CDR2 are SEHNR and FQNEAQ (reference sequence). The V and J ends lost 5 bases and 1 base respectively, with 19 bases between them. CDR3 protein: CASSHKGLTPRTDTQYF. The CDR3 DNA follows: TGTGCCAGCAGCCATAAAGGACTAACCCCCCGCACAGATACGCAGTATTTT.

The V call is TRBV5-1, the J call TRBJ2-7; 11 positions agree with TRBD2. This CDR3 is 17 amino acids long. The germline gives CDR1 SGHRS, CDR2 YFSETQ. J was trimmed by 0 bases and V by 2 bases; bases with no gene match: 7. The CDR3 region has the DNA TGCGCCAGCAGCTTAGCTAATAGCGGGAGGGACTCCTACGAGCAGTACTTC. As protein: CASSLANSGRDSYEQYF.

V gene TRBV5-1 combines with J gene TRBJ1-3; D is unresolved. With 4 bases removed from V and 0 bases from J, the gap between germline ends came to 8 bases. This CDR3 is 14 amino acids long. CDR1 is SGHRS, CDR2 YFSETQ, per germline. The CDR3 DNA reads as TGCGCCAGCAGCGAGTTAAGCTCTGGAAACACCATATATTTT. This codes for CASSELSSGNTIYF.

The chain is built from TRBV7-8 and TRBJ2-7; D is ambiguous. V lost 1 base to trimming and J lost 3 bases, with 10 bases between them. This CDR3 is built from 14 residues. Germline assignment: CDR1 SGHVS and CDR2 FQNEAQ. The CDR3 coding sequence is TGTGCCAGCAGCTTAGGTGCGATAAGCTACGAGCAGTACTTC. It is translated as CASSLGAISYEQYF.

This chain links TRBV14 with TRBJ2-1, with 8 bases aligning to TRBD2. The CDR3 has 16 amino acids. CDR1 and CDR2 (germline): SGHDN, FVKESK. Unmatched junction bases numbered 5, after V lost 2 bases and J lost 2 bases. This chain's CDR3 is CASSQSGGPAYNEQFF. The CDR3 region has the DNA TGTGCCAGCAGCCAATCGGGAGGGCCCGCCTACAATGAGCAGTTCTTC.

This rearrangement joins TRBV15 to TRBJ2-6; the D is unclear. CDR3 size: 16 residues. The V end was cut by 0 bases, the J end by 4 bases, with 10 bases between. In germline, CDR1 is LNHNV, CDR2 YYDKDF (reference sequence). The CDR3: CATSRDVFLGANVLTF. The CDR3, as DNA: TGTGCCACCAGCAGAGATGTATTTCTCGGGGCCAACGTCCTGACTTTC. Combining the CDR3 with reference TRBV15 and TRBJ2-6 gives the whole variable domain DAMVIQNPRYQVTQFGKPVTLSCSQTLNHNVMYWYQQKSSQAPKLLFHYYDKDFNNEADTPDNFQSRRPNTSFCFLDIRSPGLGDTAMYLCATSRDVFLGANVLTFGAGSRLTVL.

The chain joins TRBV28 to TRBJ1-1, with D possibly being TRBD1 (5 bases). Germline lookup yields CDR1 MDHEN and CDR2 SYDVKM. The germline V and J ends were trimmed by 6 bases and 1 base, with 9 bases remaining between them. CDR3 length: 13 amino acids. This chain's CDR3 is CASSQTGNTEAFF. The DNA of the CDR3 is TGTGCCAGCAGCCAAACAGGGAACACTGAAGCTTTCTTT.

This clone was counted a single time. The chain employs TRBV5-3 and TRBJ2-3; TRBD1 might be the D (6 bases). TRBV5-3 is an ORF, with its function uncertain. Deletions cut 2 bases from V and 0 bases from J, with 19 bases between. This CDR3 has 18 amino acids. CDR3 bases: TGTGCCAGAAGCTTTAACAGGGTCCCAAATGATAGCACAGATACGCAGTATTTT. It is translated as CARSFNRVPNDSTDTQYF.

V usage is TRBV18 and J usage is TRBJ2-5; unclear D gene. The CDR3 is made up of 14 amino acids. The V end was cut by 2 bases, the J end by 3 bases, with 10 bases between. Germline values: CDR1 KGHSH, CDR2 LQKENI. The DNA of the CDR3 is TGTGCCAGCTCACCAGCCCAGGTGAAAGAGACCCAGTACTTC. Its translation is CASSPAQVKETQYF.

The chain's CDR3 is CASGRGLLEQYF. DNA for the CDR3: TGTGCCAGCGGCAGGGGGTTGCTTGAGCAGTACTTC. The chain is built from TRBV6-5 and TRBJ2-7; TRBD1 agrees at 7 bases. Germline V gene data show CDR1 as MNHEY and CDR2 as SVGAGI. The CDR3 is 12 residues long. Trimming at V came to 8 bases and at J to 7 bases, leaving 8 bases not matched to a gene.

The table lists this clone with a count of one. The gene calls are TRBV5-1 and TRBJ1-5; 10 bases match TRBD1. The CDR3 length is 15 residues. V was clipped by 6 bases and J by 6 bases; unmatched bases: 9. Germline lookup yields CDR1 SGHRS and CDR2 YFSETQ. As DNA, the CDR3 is TGCGCCAGCACTCTGACAGGGGGCGAGGGTCAGCCCCAGCATTTT. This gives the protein CASTLTGGEGQPQHF.

Here the CDR3 reads CASSLSFLAGEGGNEQFF. CDR3 DNA sequence: TGTGCCAGCAGTTTATCTTTCCTAGCGGGAGAGGGTGGGAATGAGCAGTTCTTC. V gene TRBV28 combines with J gene TRBJ2-1, with 10 bases matching TRBD2. The ends lost 1 base at V and 7 bases at J; junction bases unmatched: 13. CDR3 length: 18 amino acids. Germline CDR1 MDHEN, CDR2 SYDVKM.

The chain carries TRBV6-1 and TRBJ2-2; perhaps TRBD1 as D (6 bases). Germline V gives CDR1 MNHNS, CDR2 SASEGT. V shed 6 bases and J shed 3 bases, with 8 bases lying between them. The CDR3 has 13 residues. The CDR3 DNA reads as TGTGCCAGCAGCGAGGGGGACACCGGGGAGCTGTTTTTT. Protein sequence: CASSEGDTGELFF.

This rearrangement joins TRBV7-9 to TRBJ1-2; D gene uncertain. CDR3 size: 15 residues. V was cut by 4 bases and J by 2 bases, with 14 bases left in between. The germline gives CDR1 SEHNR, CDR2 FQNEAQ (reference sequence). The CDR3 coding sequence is TGTGCCAGCAGCTCCTCCTTGTTGGCAAACTATGGCTACACCTTC. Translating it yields CASSSSLLANYGYTF.

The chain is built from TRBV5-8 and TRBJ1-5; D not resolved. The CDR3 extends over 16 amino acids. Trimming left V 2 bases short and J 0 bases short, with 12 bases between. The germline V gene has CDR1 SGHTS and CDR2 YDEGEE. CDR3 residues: CASSFYGAYSNQPQHF. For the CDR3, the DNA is TGTGCCAGCAGCTTTTACGGAGCCTATAGCAATCAGCCCCAGCATTTT.

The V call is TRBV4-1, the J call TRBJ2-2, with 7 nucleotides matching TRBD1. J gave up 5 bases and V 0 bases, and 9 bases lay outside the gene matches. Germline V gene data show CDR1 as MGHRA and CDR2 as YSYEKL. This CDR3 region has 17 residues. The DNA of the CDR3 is TGCGCCAGCAGCCAAGATTGGCAGGGGGTTGGGACCGGGGAGCTGTTTTTT. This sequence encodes CASSQDWQGVGTGELFF.

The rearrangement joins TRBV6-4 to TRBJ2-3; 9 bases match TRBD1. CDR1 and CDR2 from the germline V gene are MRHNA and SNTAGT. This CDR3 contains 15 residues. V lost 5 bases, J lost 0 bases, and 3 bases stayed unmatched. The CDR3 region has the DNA TGTGCCAGCAGTAACGGGACAGGGAGCACAGATACGCAGTATTTT. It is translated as CASSNGTGSTDTQYF.

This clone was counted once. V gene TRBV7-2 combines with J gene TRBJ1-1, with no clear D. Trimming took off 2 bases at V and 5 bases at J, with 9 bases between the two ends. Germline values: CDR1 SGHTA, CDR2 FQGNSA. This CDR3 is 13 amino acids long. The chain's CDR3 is CASSLLGATEAFF. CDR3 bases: TGTGCCAGCAGCTTACTAGGTGCGACTGAAGCTTTCTTT.

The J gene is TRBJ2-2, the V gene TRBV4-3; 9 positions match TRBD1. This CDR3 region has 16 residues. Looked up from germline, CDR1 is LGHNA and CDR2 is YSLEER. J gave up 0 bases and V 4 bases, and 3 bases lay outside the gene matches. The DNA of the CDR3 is TGCGCCAGCAGCCGCCGACAGGGGGCGAACACCGGGGAGCTGTTTTTT. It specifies CASSRRQGANTGELFF.

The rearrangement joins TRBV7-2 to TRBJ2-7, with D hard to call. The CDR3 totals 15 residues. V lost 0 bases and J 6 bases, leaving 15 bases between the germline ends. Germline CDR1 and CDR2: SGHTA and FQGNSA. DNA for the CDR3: TGTGCCAGCAGCTTAGCTGGGCTTAAAAGGTTCGAGCAGTACTTC. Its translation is CASSLAGLKRFEQYF.

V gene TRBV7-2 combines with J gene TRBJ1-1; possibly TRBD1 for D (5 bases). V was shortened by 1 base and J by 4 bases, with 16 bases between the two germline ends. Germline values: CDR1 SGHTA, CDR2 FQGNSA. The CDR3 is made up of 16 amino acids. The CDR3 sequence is CASSLVGQGIGTEAFF. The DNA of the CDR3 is TGTGCCAGCAGCTTAGTAGGGCAGGGTATCGGCACTGAAGCTTTCTTT.

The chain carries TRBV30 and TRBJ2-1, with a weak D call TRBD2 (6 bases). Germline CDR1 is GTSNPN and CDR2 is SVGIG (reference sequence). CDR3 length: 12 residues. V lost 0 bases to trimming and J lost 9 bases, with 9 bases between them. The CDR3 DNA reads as TGTGCCTGGAGTGTCTCCGGGAGTGAGCAGTTCTTC. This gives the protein CAWSVSGSEQFF.

CDR3 loop: CAISPLTDTQYF. The DNA for the CDR3 is TGTGCCATCAGCCCCCTCACAGATACGCAGTATTTT. This chain links TRBV10-3 with TRBJ2-3; no definite D call. Per the germline V gene, CDR1 is ENHRY and CDR2 is SYGVKD. V was clipped by 6 bases and J by 2 bases, with 6 bases between them. The CDR3 has 12 residues.

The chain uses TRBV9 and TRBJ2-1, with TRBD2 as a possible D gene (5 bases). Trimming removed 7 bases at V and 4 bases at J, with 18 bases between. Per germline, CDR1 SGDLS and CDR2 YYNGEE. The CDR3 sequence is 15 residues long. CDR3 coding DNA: TGTGCCAGCTCGGTAGACGGGGAAGTGTACAATGAGCAGTTCTTC. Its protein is CASSVDGEVYNEQFF.

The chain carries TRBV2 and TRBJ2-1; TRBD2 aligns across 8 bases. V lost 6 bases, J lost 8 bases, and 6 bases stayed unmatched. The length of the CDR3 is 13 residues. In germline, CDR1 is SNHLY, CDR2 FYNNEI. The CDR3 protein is CASRPVAGYEQFF. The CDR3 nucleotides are TGTGCCAGCAGACCAGTAGCGGGATATGAGCAGTTCTTC.

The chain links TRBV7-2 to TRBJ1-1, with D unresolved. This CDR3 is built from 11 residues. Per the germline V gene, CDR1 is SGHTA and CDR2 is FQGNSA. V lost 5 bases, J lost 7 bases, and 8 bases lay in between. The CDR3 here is CASSPYGEAFF. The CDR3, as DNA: TGTGCCAGCAGCCCCTACGGTGAAGCTTTCTTT.

Here the CDR3 reads CASTTIAPMGTGWYEQYF. The CDR3 bases are TGTGCCAGCACCACGATAGCCCCGATGGGGACAGGGTGGTACGAGCAGTACTTC. The chain uses TRBV28 and TRBJ2-7; 9 positions match TRBD1. The CDR3 spans 18 residues. Trimming at V came to 7 bases and at J to 4 bases, leaving 20 bases not matched to a gene. The germline V gene encodes CDR1 MDHEN and CDR2 SYDVKM.

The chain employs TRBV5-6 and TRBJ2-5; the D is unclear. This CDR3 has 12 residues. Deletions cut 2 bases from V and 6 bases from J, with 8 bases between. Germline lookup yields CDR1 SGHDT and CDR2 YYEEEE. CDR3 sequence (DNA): TGTGCCAGCAGCTTTCAGACACAGACCCAGTACTTC. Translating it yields CASSFQTQTQYF.